The rows below give T cell receptor beta chains drawn from one sample of a study of T cell responses to AZD1222 COVID-19 vaccine. The repertoire was sequenced with immunoSEQ multiplex PCR; TCRdb's copy has only in-frame clones and lacks some. The sample gives 65,000 to 100,000 clones, roughly 90% of which show up once; less than 9% is in the top ten. Sequencing was performed on peripheral blood, taken 28 days after the second AZD1222 dose. These receptors were collected from an adult who received the AZD1222 COVID-19 vaccine. The CDR3 runs from the conserved cysteine through the conserved F or W. D genes are given only for firm matches. The listing skips clone size in some rows; elsewhere it reads once, few, many or a size class.

j_call: TRBJ2-7
cdr3_length: 12
d_call: .
v_call: TRBV7-9
clone_size: .
cdr3_aa: CASSGGWGEQYF
cdr3_nt: TGTGCCAGCAGCGGGGGGTGGGGGGAGCAGTACTTC

j_call: TRBJ2-2
cdr3_length: 14
d_call: .
v_call: TRBV7-6
clone_size: .
cdr3_aa: CASRWTSRTGELFF
cdr3_nt: TGTGCCAGCAGATGGACGTCCCGCACCGGGGAGCTGTTTTTT

j_call: TRBJ1-1
cdr3_length: 14
d_call: .
v_call: TRBV11-1
clone_size: .
cdr3_aa: CASSLVGTTFEAFF
cdr3_nt: TGTGCCAGCAGCTTAGTTGGGACAACTTTTGAAGCTTTCTTT

j_call: TRBJ1-4
cdr3_length: 10
d_call: .
v_call: TRBV20-1
clone_size: .
cdr3_aa: CSATSEKLFF
cdr3_nt: TGCAGTGCCACGTCTGAAAAACTGTTTTTT

j_call: TRBJ1-5
cdr3_length: 16
d_call: TRBD1
v_call: TRBV28
clone_size: .
cdr3_aa: CASSHPGQRGNQPQHF
cdr3_nt: TGTGCCAGCTCCCATCCGGGACAGAGGGGCAATCAGCCCCAGCATTTT

j_call: TRBJ1-5
cdr3_length: 14
d_call: .
v_call: TRBV6-1
clone_size: .
cdr3_aa: CASSEAEGGQPQHF
cdr3_nt: TGTGCCAGCAGTGAAGCTGAGGGAGGGCAGCCCCAGCATTTT

j_call: TRBJ2-3
cdr3_length: 13
d_call: .
v_call: TRBV11-2
clone_size: .
cdr3_aa: CASSLDPGDTQYF
cdr3_nt: TGTGCCAGCAGCTTAGATCCGGGGGATACGCAGTATTTT

j_call: TRBJ1-3
cdr3_length: 13
d_call: .
v_call: TRBV30
clone_size: .
cdr3_aa: CAWSEGVGNTIYF
cdr3_nt: TGTGCCTGGAGTGAGGGTGTTGGAAACACCATATATTTT

j_call: TRBJ2-1
cdr3_length: 18
d_call: TRBD2
v_call: TRBV12-5
clone_size: once
cdr3_aa: CASGLAITLAEIYNEQFF
cdr3_nt: TGTGCTAGTGGTTTGGCCATCACACTAGCGGAGATTTACAATGAGCAGTTCTTC

j_call: TRBJ1-5
cdr3_length: 15
d_call: TRBD1
v_call: TRBV3-1/TRBV3-2
clone_size: once
cdr3_aa: CASSPGQGPPGPQHF
cdr3_nt: TGTGCCAGCAGCCCGGGACAGGGCCCACCAGGGCCCCAGCATTTT

j_call: TRBJ2-7
cdr3_length: 18
d_call: TRBD2
v_call: TRBV15
clone_size: .
cdr3_aa: CATSREGSHLADLYEQYF
cdr3_nt: TGTGCCACCAGCAGAGAGGGATCACACCTAGCGGACCTCTACGAGCAGTACTTC

j_call: TRBJ2-7
cdr3_length: 15
d_call: TRBD2
v_call: TRBV2
clone_size: .
cdr3_aa: CASSSRREDRYEQYF
cdr3_nt: TGTGCCAGCAGTAGTCGGCGGGAGGATCGTTACGAGCAGTACTTC

j_call: TRBJ2-2
cdr3_length: 15
d_call: TRBD2
v_call: TRBV7-6
clone_size: .
cdr3_aa: CASTTSGSDTGELFF
cdr3_nt: TGTGCCAGCACGACTAGCGGGAGTGACACCGGGGAGCTGTTTTTT

j_call: TRBJ1-4
cdr3_length: 15
d_call: .
v_call: TRBV14
clone_size: .
cdr3_aa: CASSQVEGMNEKLFF
cdr3_nt: TGTGCCAGCAGCCAAGTAGAGGGGATGAATGAAAAACTGTTTTTT

j_call: TRBJ2-1
cdr3_length: 15
d_call: TRBD2
v_call: TRBV7-7
clone_size: once
cdr3_aa: CASSLGRETNNEQFF
cdr3_nt: TGTGCCAGCAGCTTAGGGCGGGAGACTAACAATGAGCAGTTCTTC

j_call: TRBJ1-1
cdr3_length: 11
d_call: .
v_call: TRBV12-3/TRBV12-4
clone_size: .
cdr3_aa: CASTLRGEAFF
cdr3_nt: TGTGCCAGCACTTTGCGGGGTGAAGCTTTCTTT

j_call: TRBJ2-5
cdr3_length: 14
d_call: .
v_call: TRBV20-1
clone_size: .
cdr3_aa: CSASRTGRSETQYF
cdr3_nt: TGCAGTGCTAGTAGGACGGGTAGATCTGAGACCCAGTACTTC

j_call: TRBJ2-1
cdr3_length: 17
d_call: TRBD2
v_call: TRBV28
clone_size: .
cdr3_aa: CASSLGATSGRDNEQFF
cdr3_nt: TGTGCCAGCAGTTTAGGGGCCACTAGCGGGAGGGATAATGAGCAGTTCTTC

j_call: TRBJ2-1
cdr3_length: 15
d_call: TRBD2
v_call: TRBV19
clone_size: few
cdr3_aa: CASSIDRGGYNEQFF
cdr3_nt: TGTGCCAGTAGTATTGACCGCGGGGGCTACAATGAGCAGTTCTTC

j_call: TRBJ2-1
cdr3_length: 15
d_call: .
v_call: TRBV6-2/TRBV6-3
clone_size: .
cdr3_aa: CASSYVAEGVNEQFF
cdr3_nt: TGTGCCAGCAGTTACGTGGCGGAAGGGGTTAATGAGCAGTTCTTC

j_call: TRBJ1-2
cdr3_length: 15
d_call: .
v_call: TRBV6-1
clone_size: once
cdr3_aa: CASSEWRRPNYGYTF
cdr3_nt: TGTGCCAGCAGTGAATGGAGACGGCCGAACTATGGCTACACCTTC

j_call: TRBJ1-1
cdr3_length: 14
d_call: .
v_call: TRBV7-9
clone_size: .
cdr3_aa: CASTRLGDNTEAFF
cdr3_nt: TGTGCCAGCACAAGGCTGGGAGATAACACTGAAGCTTTCTTT

j_call: TRBJ1-2
cdr3_length: 13
d_call: .
v_call: TRBV14
clone_size: .
cdr3_aa: CASSPNRNYGYTF
cdr3_nt: TGTGCCAGCAGCCCTAACAGAAACTATGGCTACACCTTC

j_call: TRBJ2-1
cdr3_length: 17
d_call: TRBD2
v_call: TRBV29-1
clone_size: .
cdr3_aa: CSVDGSSGGNSYNEQFF
cdr3_nt: TGCAGCGTTGATGGATCTAGCGGAGGTAACTCCTACAATGAGCAGTTCTTC

j_call: TRBJ2-3
cdr3_length: 15
d_call: TRBD2
v_call: TRBV3-1/TRBV3-2
clone_size: .
cdr3_aa: CASSPTSGSTDTQYF
cdr3_nt: TGTGCCAGCAGCCCTACTAGCGGTAGCACAGATACGCAGTATTTT

j_call: TRBJ2-7
cdr3_length: 15
d_call: TRBD2
v_call: TRBV28
clone_size: .
cdr3_aa: CASSLNPGGPYEQYF
cdr3_nt: TGTGCCAGCAGTTTAAACCCGGGAGGGCCATACGAGCAGTACTTC

j_call: TRBJ2-3
cdr3_length: 13
d_call: .
v_call: TRBV5-1
clone_size: .
cdr3_aa: CASEGGLSDTQYF
cdr3_nt: TGCGCCAGCGAAGGGGGGCTCTCGGATACGCAGTATTTT

j_call: TRBJ1-2
cdr3_length: 14
d_call: .
v_call: TRBV6-5
clone_size: .
cdr3_aa: CASSYSTGVAGYTF
cdr3_nt: TGTGCCAGCAGTTACTCGACCGGGGTTGCTGGCTACACCTTC

j_call: TRBJ2-1
cdr3_length: 15
d_call: .
v_call: TRBV6-5
clone_size: .
cdr3_aa: CASRLTSRSYNEQFF
cdr3_nt: TGTGCCAGCAGATTAACGTCTAGGTCCTACAATGAGCAGTTCTTC

j_call: TRBJ1-1
cdr3_length: 12
d_call: .
v_call: TRBV6-1
clone_size: .
cdr3_aa: CASSERHTEAFF
cdr3_nt: TGTGCCAGCAGTGAGAGGCACACTGAAGCTTTCTTT

j_call: TRBJ2-7
cdr3_length: 13
d_call: .
v_call: TRBV24-1
clone_size: .
cdr3_aa: CATSPGDSYEQYF
cdr3_nt: TGTGCCACCAGTCCAGGGGACTCCTACGAGCAGTACTTC

j_call: TRBJ1-5
cdr3_length: 15
d_call: .
v_call: TRBV5-5
clone_size: .
cdr3_aa: CASSPDGGPVQPQHF
cdr3_nt: TGTGCCAGCAGCCCGGACGGGGGACCAGTGCAGCCCCAGCATTTT

j_call: TRBJ2-3
cdr3_length: 15
d_call: .
v_call: TRBV6-4
clone_size: medium-sized
cdr3_aa: CASSDKGEGTDTQYF
cdr3_nt: TGTGCCAGCAGTGACAAGGGGGAGGGCACAGATACGCAGTATTTT

j_call: TRBJ1-4
cdr3_length: 15
d_call: TRBD1
v_call: TRBV15
clone_size: once
cdr3_aa: CATSLGTGKNEKLFF
cdr3_nt: TGTGCCACCAGCCTAGGGACAGGGAAGAATGAAAAACTGTTTTTT

j_call: TRBJ2-2
cdr3_length: 14
d_call: TRBD2
v_call: TRBV29-1
clone_size: .
cdr3_aa: CSVATSGKTGELFF
cdr3_nt: TGCAGCGTTGCAACTAGCGGGAAAACCGGGGAGCTGTTTTTT

j_call: TRBJ1-3
cdr3_length: 16
d_call: .
v_call: TRBV7-9
clone_size: .
cdr3_aa: CASSDPDGASGNTIYF
cdr3_nt: TGTGCCAGCAGCGATCCGGACGGGGCATCTGGAAACACCATATATTTT

j_call: TRBJ1-1
cdr3_length: 13
d_call: .
v_call: TRBV30
clone_size: .
cdr3_aa: CAWSENMNTEAFF
cdr3_nt: TGTGCCTGGAGTGAAAACATGAACACTGAAGCTTTCTTT

j_call: TRBJ1-2
cdr3_length: 16
d_call: .
v_call: TRBV5-8
clone_size: .
cdr3_aa: CASSPRDGRANYGYTF
cdr3_nt: TGTGCCAGCAGCCCCAGGGACGGGCGAGCTAACTATGGCTACACCTTC

j_call: TRBJ2-1
cdr3_length: 16
d_call: TRBD2
v_call: TRBV6-5
clone_size: .
cdr3_aa: CASSYRGTSGKNEQFF
cdr3_nt: TGTGCCAGCAGTTACCGGGGGACTAGCGGGAAAAATGAGCAGTTCTTC

j_call: TRBJ1-5
cdr3_length: 13
d_call: .
v_call: TRBV7-8
clone_size: .
cdr3_aa: CASSLVVNQPQHF
cdr3_nt: TGTGCCAGCAGCTTAGTAGTGAATCAGCCCCAGCATTTT

j_call: TRBJ2-7
cdr3_length: 13
d_call: .
v_call: TRBV5-5
clone_size: .
cdr3_aa: CASSFGTAYEQYF
cdr3_nt: TGTGCCAGCAGCTTTGGGACGGCCTACGAGCAGTACTTC